This record covers a single T cell receptor (beta chain). This record belongs to a study of CD8 T cells in ankylosing spondylitis. The CDR3 is made up of 13 amino acids. The germline V gene encodes CDR1 MGHRA and CDR2 YSYEKL. Between the trimmed V and J ends, which lost 0 bases and 4 bases, there was a span of 7 bases. TCRdb ran MiXCR on the 5' RACE reads and lists one entry per CDR3 protein. The sample shows 150,000 to 200,000 distinct CDR3 sequences, 10% to 15% of them seen only once. The rearrangement links TRBV4-1 to TRBJ2-7, with no clear D. The specimen sequenced was blood, either unsorted or a sorted T cell fraction (not recorded which). The receptor was derived from a female donor with ankylosing spondylitis or in good health (not recorded which). CDR3 nucleotides: TGCGCCAGCAGCCAAGATCAACGGTACGAGCAGTACTTC. Translation gives CASSQDQRYEQYF.